The present T cell receptor beta chain was sequenced within a study of OX40 agonist ivuxolimab in advanced cancers. For the study at large: Those enrolled were 70% to 85% male, with a mean age of roughly 60 years and ages from 23 to 79.

The V segment lost 5 bases and the J segment 11 bases; nucleotides outside the gene matches: 7. The CDR3 consists of 13 residues. CDR1 MDHEN and CDR2 SYDVKM come from the germline V gene. Generated by immunoSEQ multiplex PCR, the TCRdb table keeps only in-frame clones and is missing some. The profile shows 90,000 to 100,000 clones, less than 90% of them singletons. V is TRBV28 and J is TRBJ2-3; 10 bases line up with TRBD2. Sample: CD4+ or CD8+ T cells sorted from blood, taken in a trial of the OX40 agonist ivuxolimab. This TCR was recovered from an adult with an advanced solid tumor such as melanoma, head and neck, liver or kidney cancer. CDR3 loop: CASSITSGKVQYF. CDR3 DNA: TGTGCCAGCAGTATCACTAGCGGGAAGGTGCAGTATTTT. Full variable domain (rest looked up from reference TRBV28 and TRBJ2-3): DVKVTQSSRYLVKRTGEKVFLECVQDMDHENMFWYRQDPGLGLRLIYFSYDVKMKEKGDIPEGYSVSREKKERFSLILESASTNQTSMYLCASSITSGKVQYFGPGTRLTVL.